The entry below describes one T cell receptor (beta chain). This may stem from a read error, because a much larger clone lies one nucleotide away. CDR3 regions were amplified by Arm-PCR using iRepertoire HTBI primers to build TCR beta libraries. From the multiplex PCR reads, TCRdb called clonotypes with MiXCR, one entry per CDR3 protein. The sample lists 400,000 to 450,000 distinct CDR3 sequences, about 15% seen once, with 16% in the top ten. These data come from a study of regulatory T cells in long-lasting Graves disease. Study context: Graves' patients, diagnosed recently, had received antithyroid drugs under 3 months.

Documented time point: newly diagnosed GD, antithyroid drugs for less than 3 months. Construction of the TCR library relied on RNA isolated from PBMCs. The sample was also reused in another study, on T cells in Graves' hyperthyroidism and ophthalmopathy. This second study notes: Most expanded thyroid clonotypes above 0.001 also appeared in blood.

The clonotype was recovered from a woman younger than 45 with Graves disease. Sequencing used peripheral blood mononuclear cells (PBMCs), obtained at new diagnosis, from a patient treated with antithyroid drugs.

The CDR3 spells CASILAGTEETQHF. The CDR3 region has the DNA TGTGCCAGCATACTAGCGGGAACAGAAGAGACCCAGCACTTC. This rearrangement joins TRBV6-2 or TRBV6-3 to TRBJ2-5; 10 positions match TRBD2. The CDR3 spans 14 residues. Germline V gives CDR1 MNHEY, CDR2 SVGEGT.